The present TCR beta chain was sequenced within a study of OX40 agonist ivuxolimab in advanced cancers. CDR1 MRHNA and CDR2 SNTAGT come from the germline V gene. V lost 6 bases to trimming and J lost 5 bases; unmatched junction nucleotides: 6. CDR3 size: 13 residues. Measured with immunoSEQ multiplex PCR; TCRdb has only the in-frame clones, and not every one. The table has 90,000 to 95,000 clones, about 90% seen once. The sequence was collected from an adult with an advanced solid tumor such as melanoma, head and neck, liver or kidney cancer. The chain is built from TRBV6-4 and TRBJ2-7, with TRBD1 matching 8 bases. The specimen was CD4+ or CD8+ T cells sorted from blood, collected in a trial of the OX40 agonist ivuxolimab. CDR3 coding DNA: TGTGCCAGCAGCCCGGGACAGGCCCACGAGCAGTACGTC. It encodes CASSPGQAHEQYV.